What follows describes a single T cell receptor beta chain. Seattle patient enrollment occurred during active infection, with longitudinal follow-up thereafter. These data come from a study of blood T cell repertoires in COVID-19. TCRdb keeps only in-frame clones here, not all; method: immunoSEQ multiplex PCR. The table records about 200,000 clones, approximately 90% of them present only once. This CDR3 comprises 15 residues. With 4 bases removed from V and 0 bases from J, the gap between germline ends came to 11 bases. Germline V gives CDR1 SGDLS, CDR2 YYNGEE. The chain links TRBV9 to TRBJ1-3, with D possibly being TRBD1 (6 bases). The TCR comes from a woman aged 50 to 60 with COVID-19, enrolled during active disease. Specimen: peripheral blood. CDR3 protein: CASSSGASSGNTIYF. DNA of the CDR3: TGTGCCAGCAGCTCAGGGGCCTCCTCTGGAAACACCATATATTTT.